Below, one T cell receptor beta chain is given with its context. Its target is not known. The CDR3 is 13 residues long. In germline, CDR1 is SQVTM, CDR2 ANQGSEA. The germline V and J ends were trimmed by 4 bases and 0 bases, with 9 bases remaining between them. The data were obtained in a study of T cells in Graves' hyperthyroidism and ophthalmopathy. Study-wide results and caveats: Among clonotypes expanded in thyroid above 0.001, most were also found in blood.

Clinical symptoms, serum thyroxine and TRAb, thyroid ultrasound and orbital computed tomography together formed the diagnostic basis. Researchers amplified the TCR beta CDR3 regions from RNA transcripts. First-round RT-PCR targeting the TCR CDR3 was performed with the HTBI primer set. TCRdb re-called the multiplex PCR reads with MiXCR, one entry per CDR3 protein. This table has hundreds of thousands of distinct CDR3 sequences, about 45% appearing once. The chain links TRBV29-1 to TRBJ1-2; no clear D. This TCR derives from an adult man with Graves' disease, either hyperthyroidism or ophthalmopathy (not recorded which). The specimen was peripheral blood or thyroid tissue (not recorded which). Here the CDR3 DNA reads TGCAGCGTTGCAGAAACAGCTAACTATGGCTACACCTTC. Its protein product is CSVAETANYGYTF.